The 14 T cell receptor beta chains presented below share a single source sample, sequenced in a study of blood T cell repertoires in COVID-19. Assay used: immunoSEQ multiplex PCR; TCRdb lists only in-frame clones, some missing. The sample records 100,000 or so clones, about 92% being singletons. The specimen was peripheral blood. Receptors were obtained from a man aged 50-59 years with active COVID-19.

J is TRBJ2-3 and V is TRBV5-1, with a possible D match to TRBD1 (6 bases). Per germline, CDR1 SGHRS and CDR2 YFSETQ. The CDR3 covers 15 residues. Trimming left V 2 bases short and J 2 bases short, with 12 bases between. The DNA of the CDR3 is TGCGCCAGCAGCTTCCAGGGGTTCCCCACAGATACGCAGTATTTT. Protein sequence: CASSFQGFPTDTQYF.

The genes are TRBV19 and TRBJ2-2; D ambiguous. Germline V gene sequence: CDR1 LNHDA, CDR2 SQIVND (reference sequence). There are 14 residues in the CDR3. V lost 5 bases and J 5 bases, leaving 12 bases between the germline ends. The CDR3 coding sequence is TGTGCCAGTAGTGGCGGCGAGACGACCGGGGAGCTGTTTTTT. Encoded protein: CASSGGETTGELFF.

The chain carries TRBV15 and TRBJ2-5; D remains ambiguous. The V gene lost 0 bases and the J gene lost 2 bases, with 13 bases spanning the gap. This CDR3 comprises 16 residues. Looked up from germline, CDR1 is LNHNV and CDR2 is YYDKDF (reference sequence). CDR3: CATSRERYRSQETQYF. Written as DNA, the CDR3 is TGTGCCACCAGCAGAGAGCGGTACCGCTCACAAGAGACCCAGTACTTC.

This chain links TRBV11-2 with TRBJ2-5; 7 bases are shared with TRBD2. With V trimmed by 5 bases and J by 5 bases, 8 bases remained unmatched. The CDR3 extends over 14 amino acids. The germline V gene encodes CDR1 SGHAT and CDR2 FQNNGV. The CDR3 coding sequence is TGTGCCAGCAGCCCCGGCGGGAGTTATGAGACCCAGTACTTC. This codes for CASSPGGSYETQYF.

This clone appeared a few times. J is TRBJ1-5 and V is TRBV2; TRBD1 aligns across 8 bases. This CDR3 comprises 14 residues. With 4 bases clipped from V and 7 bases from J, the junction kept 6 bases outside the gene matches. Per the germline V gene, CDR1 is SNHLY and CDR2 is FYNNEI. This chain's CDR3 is CASSGTGQQQPQHF. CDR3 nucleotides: TGTGCCAGCAGTGGGACAGGGCAGCAGCAGCCCCAGCATTTT. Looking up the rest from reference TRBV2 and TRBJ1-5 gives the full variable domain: EPEVTQTPSHQVTQMGQEVILRCVPISNHLYFYWYRQILGQKVEFLVSFYNNEISEKSEIFDDQFSVERPDGSNFTLKIRSTKLEDSAMYFCASSGTGQQQPQHFGDGTRLSIL.

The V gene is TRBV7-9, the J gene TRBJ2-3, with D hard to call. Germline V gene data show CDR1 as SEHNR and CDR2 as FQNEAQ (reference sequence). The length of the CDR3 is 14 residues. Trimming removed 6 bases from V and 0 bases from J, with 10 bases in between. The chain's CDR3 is CASSIKPSTDTQYF. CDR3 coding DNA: TGTGCCAGCAGTATAAAGCCCAGCACAGATACGCAGTATTTT. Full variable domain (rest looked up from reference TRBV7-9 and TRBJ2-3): DTGVSQNPRHKITKRGQNVTFRCDPISEHNRLYWYRQTLGQGPEFLTYFQNEAQLEKSRLLSDRFSAERPKGSFSTLEIQRTEQGDSAMYLCASSIKPSTDTQYFGPGTRLTVL.

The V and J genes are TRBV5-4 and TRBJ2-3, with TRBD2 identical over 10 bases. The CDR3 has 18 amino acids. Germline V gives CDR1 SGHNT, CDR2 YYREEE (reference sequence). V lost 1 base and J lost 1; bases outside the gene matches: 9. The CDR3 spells CASSLSLAGVVGTDTQYF. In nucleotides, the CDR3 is TGTGCCAGCAGCTTGTCCCTAGCGGGAGTCGTGGGCACAGATACGCAGTATTTT.

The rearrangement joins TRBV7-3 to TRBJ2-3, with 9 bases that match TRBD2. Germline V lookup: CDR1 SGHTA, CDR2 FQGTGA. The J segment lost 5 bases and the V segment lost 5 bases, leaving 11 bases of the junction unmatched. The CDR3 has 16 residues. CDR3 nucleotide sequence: TGTGCCAGCAGCGCCGGGGTAGCGGGAGACAAAGATACGCAGTATTTT. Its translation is CASSAGVAGDKDTQYF. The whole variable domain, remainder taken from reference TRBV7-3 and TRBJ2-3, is GAGVSQTPSNKVTEKGKYVELRCDPISGHTALYWYRQSLGQGPEFLIYFQGTGAADDSGLPNDRFFAVRPEGSVSTLKIQRTERGDSAVYLCASSAGVAGDKDTQYFGPGTRLTVL.

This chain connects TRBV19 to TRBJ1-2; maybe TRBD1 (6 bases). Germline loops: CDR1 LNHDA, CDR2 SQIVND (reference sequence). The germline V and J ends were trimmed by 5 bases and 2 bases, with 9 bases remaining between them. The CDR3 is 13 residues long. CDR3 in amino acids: CASSPGQNYGYTF. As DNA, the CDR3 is TGTGCCAGTAGTCCCGGACAGAACTATGGCTACACCTTC.

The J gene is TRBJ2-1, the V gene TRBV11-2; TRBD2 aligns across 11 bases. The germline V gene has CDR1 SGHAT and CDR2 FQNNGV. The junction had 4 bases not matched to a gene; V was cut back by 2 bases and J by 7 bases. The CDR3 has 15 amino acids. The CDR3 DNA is TGTGCCAGCAGCTTACTAGCGGGAGGTTTTAATGAGCAGTTCTTC. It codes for CASSLLAGGFNEQFF.

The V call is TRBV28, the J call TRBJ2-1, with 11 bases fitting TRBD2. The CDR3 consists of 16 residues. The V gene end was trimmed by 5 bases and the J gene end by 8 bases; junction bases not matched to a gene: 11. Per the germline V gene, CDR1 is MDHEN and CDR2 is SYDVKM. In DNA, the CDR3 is TGTGCCAGCAGTCCCGGAGTAGCGGGAGGGCCTGATGAGCAGTTCTTC. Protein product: CASSPGVAGGPDEQFF.

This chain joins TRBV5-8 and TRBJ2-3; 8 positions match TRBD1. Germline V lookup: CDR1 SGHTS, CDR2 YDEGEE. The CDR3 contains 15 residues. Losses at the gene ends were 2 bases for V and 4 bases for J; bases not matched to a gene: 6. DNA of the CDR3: TGTGCCAGCAGCTTAGAGGACAGGGCCGCAGATACGCAGTATTTT. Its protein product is CASSLEDRAADTQYF.

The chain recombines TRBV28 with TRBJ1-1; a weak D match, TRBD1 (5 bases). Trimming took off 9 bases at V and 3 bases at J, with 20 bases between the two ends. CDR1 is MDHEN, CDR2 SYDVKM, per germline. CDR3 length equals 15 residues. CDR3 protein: CASFTFGQGHTEAFF. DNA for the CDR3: TGTGCCAGTTTCACTTTTGGCCAGGGCCACACTGAAGCTTTCTTT.

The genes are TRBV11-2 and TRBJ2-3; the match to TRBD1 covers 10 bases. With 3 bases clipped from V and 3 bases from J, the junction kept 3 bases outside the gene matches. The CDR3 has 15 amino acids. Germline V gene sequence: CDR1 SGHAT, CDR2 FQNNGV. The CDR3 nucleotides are TGTGCCAGCAGCTTGACAGGGGGCGCGACAGATACGCAGTATTTT. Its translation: CASSLTGGATDTQYF.